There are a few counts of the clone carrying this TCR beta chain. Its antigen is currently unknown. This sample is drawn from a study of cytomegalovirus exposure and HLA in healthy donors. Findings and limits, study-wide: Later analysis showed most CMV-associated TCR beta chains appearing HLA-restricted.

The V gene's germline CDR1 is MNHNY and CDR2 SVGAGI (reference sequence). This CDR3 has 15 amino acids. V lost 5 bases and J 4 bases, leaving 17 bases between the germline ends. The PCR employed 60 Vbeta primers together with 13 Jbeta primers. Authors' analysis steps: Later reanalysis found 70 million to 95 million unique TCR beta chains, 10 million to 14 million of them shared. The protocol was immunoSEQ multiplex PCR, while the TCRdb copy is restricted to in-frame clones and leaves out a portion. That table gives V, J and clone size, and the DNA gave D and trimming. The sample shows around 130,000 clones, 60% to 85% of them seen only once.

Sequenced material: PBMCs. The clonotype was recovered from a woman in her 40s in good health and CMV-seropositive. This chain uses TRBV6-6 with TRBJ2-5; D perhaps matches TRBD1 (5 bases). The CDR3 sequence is CASSPSPRGGETQYF. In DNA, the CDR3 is TGTGCCAGCAGTCCTTCCCCAAGGGGCGGAGAGACCCAGTACTTC.